This TCR beta chain was retrieved from a study of metastatic and nonmetastatic thyroid tumors. Authors' analysis steps: A distant-metastasis classifier for papillary thyroid cancer was built using CDR3 differences across clinicopathological groups. TCRdb re-processed the PCR reads through MiXCR. TCRdb's processing, not the study's, gives the V and J calls here. There are around 28,000 clones in the sample; under 30% occur only once, and around 30% lies in the top ten. This clone was observed a few times. The antigen remains undetermined. No patient had received any treatment before thyroid surgery. The study's findings and limits: Reportedly, malignant thyroid tumors had significantly higher TCR beta diversity than benign nodules, in blood and tumor.

The CDR3 loop spans 14 amino acids. Germline-derived CDR1 and CDR2 are MDHEN and SYDVKM. The J segment lost 5 bases and the V segment lost 7 bases, leaving 8 bases of the junction unmatched. This TCR came from a female donor with papillary thyroid cancer or a benign thyroid nodule (not recorded which). Some clones in this sample may be carry-over from other donors' samples. The sequenced sample consisted of blood. The V gene is TRBV28, the J gene TRBJ1-5; TRBD1 matches at 7 bases. The CDR3 DNA reads as TGTGCCAGCACTGGTTGGGACAGCCATCAGCCCCAGCATTTT. It encodes CASTGWDSHQPQHF.